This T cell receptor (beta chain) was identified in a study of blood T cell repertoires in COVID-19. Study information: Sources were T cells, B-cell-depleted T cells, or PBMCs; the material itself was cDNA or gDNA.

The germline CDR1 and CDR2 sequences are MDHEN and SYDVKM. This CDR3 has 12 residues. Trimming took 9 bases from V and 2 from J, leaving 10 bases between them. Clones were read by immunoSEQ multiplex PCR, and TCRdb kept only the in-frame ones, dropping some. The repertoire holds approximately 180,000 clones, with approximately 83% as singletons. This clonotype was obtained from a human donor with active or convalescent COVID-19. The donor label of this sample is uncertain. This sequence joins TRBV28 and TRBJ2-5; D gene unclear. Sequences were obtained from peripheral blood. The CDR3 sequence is CASSRWQETQYF. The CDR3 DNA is TGTGCCAGTTCTAGGTGGCAAGAGACCCAGTACTTC.